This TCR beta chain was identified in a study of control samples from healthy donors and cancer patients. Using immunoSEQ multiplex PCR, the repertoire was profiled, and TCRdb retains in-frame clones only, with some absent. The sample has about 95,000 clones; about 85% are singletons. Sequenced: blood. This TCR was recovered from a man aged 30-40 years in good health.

The CDR3 sequence: CASSLAFGAGTETQYF. The DNA of the CDR3 is TGCGCCAGCAGCTTGGCCTTCGGGGCGGGGACCGAGACCCAGTACTTC. The chain links TRBV5-1 to TRBJ2-5, with D possibly matching TRBD2 (6 bases). This CDR3 is 16 amino acids long. Trimming left V 0 bases short and J 5 bases short, with 17 bases between. Germline V lookup: CDR1 SGHRS, CDR2 YFSETQ. The variable domain in full, completed from reference TRBV5-1 and TRBJ2-5, reads KAGVTQTPRYLIKTRGQQVTLSCSPISGHRSVSWYQQTPGQGLQFLFEYFSETQRNKGNFPGRFSGRQFSNSRSEMNVSTLELGDSALYLCASSLAFGAGTETQYFGPGTRLLVL.